A selection of T cell receptor beta chains follows, all from one sample in a study of human T cells and chemical hapten exposure. TCRdb independently ran MiXCR on the RACE reads; one entry per CDR3 protein. Here the sample spans approximately 91,000 distinct CDR3 sequences, 9.5% to 13% being singletons. Sequencing was performed on whole blood, taken in connection with sensitization to the hapten diphenylcyclopropenone (DPC). Every receptor here comes from a man younger than 35 with alopecia areata. Some clones in this sample may be carry-over from other donors' samples. Both conserved end residues are part of each CDR3. Each record gives: CDR3 protein, CDR3 DNA, V gene, D gene, clone size, J gene. A D gene is named only where the DNA matches it firmly. Size tells how often a clone was seen (once, few, many) or the class of an expanded clone, and some rows leave it out.

CDR3aa: CASSSSRAGNTIYF
CDR3nt: TGTGCCAGCAGTTCCTCCAGGGCTGGAAACACCATATATTTT
v_gene: TRBV6-2/TRBV6-3
d_gene: .
abundance: .
j_gene: TRBJ1-3

CDR3aa: CASSLTTGRYNGQFF
CDR3nt: TGTGCCAGCAGCCTGACAACGGGCCGCTACAATGGGCAGTTCTTC
v_gene: TRBV7-2
d_gene: .
abundance: .
j_gene: TRBJ2-1

CDR3aa: CASSSSQEGTEAFF
CDR3nt: TGTGCCAGCTCGTCGTCCCAGGAGGGCACTGAAGCTTTCTTT
v_gene: TRBV6-4
d_gene: .
abundance: many
j_gene: TRBJ1-1

CDR3aa: CASSPSTGITYEQYF
CDR3nt: TGTGCCAGCAGTCCCTCCACAGGGATAACCTACGAGCAGTACTTC
v_gene: TRBV28
d_gene: .
abundance: few
j_gene: TRBJ2-7

CDR3aa: CASSLEAERGEPSSTDTQYF
CDR3nt: TGTGCCAGCAGCTTAGAGGCTGAGCGGGGTGAACCTTCGAGCACAGATACGCAGTATTTT
v_gene: TRBV7-2
d_gene: TRBD2
abundance: .
j_gene: TRBJ2-3

CDR3aa: CASSPGTGVSGANVLTF
CDR3nt: TGTGCCAGCTCCCCCGGGACAGGGGTCTCTGGGGCCAACGTCCTGACTTTC
v_gene: TRBV18
d_gene: TRBD1
abundance: .
j_gene: TRBJ2-6

CDR3aa: CASSVAGWSSGEQYF
CDR3nt: TGTGCCAGCAGCGTAGCAGGCTGGAGTAGCGGCGAGCAGTACTTC
v_gene: TRBV9
d_gene: .
abundance: .
j_gene: TRBJ2-7

CDR3aa: CASRPGASYEQYF
CDR3nt: TGTGCAAGTCGCCCCGGGGCCTCCTACGAGCAGTACTTC
v_gene: TRBV12-2
d_gene: .
abundance: few
j_gene: TRBJ2-7

CDR3aa: CASRSDSWGSSYNEQFF
CDR3nt: TGTGCCAGCAGATCCGATAGCTGGGGCAGCTCCTACAATGAGCAGTTCTTC
v_gene: TRBV7-9
d_gene: .
abundance: .
j_gene: TRBJ2-1

CDR3aa: CASKRVGQPQHF
CDR3nt: TGTGCCAGCAAGCGAGTGGGGCAGCCCCAGCATTTT
v_gene: TRBV5-6
d_gene: .
abundance: .
j_gene: TRBJ1-5

CDR3aa: CSSWGQVYNEQFF
CDR3nt: TGCAGCTCTTGGGGACAGGTCTACAATGAGCAGTTCTTC
v_gene: TRBV29-1
d_gene: TRBD1
abundance: .
j_gene: TRBJ2-1

CDR3aa: CSARDYARDRETQYF
CDR3nt: TGCAGTGCTAGAGATTACGCGAGGGATCGGGAGACCCAGTACTTC
v_gene: TRBV20-1
d_gene: .
abundance: few
j_gene: TRBJ2-5

CDR3aa: CASSLDGTGTNTGELFF
CDR3nt: TGTGCCAGCAGCTTAGACGGGACAGGGACGAACACCGGGGAGCTGTTTTTT
v_gene: TRBV7-3
d_gene: TRBD1
abundance: .
j_gene: TRBJ2-2

CDR3aa: CASSLLEGALNEQFF
CDR3nt: TGTGCCAGCAGCTTATTAGAGGGGGCCCTCAATGAGCAGTTCTTC
v_gene: TRBV21-1
d_gene: .
abundance: many
j_gene: TRBJ2-1

CDR3aa: CASSGDRGGNNEQFF
CDR3nt: TGTGCCAGCAGTGGAGACAGGGGGGGTAACAATGAGCAGTTCTTC
v_gene: TRBV6-4
d_gene: TRBD1
abundance: .
j_gene: TRBJ2-1

CDR3aa: CSARDLGTTHTEAFF
CDR3nt: TGCAGTGCTAGAGATCTCGGGACAACCCACACTGAAGCTTTCTTT
v_gene: TRBV20-1
d_gene: .
abundance: few
j_gene: TRBJ1-1

CDR3aa: CASSVELAASGGTDTQYF
CDR3nt: TGTGCCAGCAGCGTTGAGCTGGCGGCTAGCGGGGGGACAGATACGCAGTATTTT
v_gene: TRBV21-1
d_gene: .
abundance: few
j_gene: TRBJ2-3

CDR3aa: CSVGKKGSTYEQYF
CDR3nt: TGCAGCGTTGGGAAAAAGGGCTCCACCTACGAGCAGTACTTC
v_gene: TRBV29-1
d_gene: .
abundance: few
j_gene: TRBJ2-7

CDR3aa: CASSLDNLNTEAFF
CDR3nt: TGTGCCAGCAGCCTGGACAATCTGAACACTGAAGCTTTCTTT
v_gene: TRBV11-1
d_gene: .
abundance: many
j_gene: TRBJ1-1

CDR3aa: CASRPTGPMNTQYF
CDR3nt: TGTGCCAGCAGACCAACGGGACCAATGAATACGCAGTATTTT
v_gene: TRBV12-3/TRBV12-4
d_gene: .
abundance: .
j_gene: TRBJ2-3

CDR3aa: CSVERGKAFF
CDR3nt: TGCAGCGTTGAAAGGGGGAAAGCTTTCTTT
v_gene: TRBV29-1
d_gene: .
abundance: .
j_gene: TRBJ1-1

CDR3aa: CASTPLRGNTEAFF
CDR3nt: TGTGCCAGCACACCCTTACGGGGGAACACTGAAGCTTTCTTT
v_gene: TRBV28
d_gene: .
abundance: .
j_gene: TRBJ1-1

CDR3aa: CSAREFRDSQPQHF
CDR3nt: TGCAGTGCTAGAGAATTTCGGGATTCCCAGCCCCAGCATTTT
v_gene: TRBV20-1
d_gene: .
abundance: few
j_gene: TRBJ1-5

CDR3aa: CASSADRGPDTQYF
CDR3nt: TGTGCCAGCAGTGCGGACAGGGGACCAGATACGCAGTATTTT
v_gene: TRBV6-2/TRBV6-3
d_gene: TRBD1
abundance: many
j_gene: TRBJ2-3

CDR3aa: CASSSQARQTVNYGYTF
CDR3nt: TGTGCCAGCAGCTCCCAAGCCAGGCAGACAGTTAACTATGGCTACACCTTC
v_gene: TRBV7-2
d_gene: .
abundance: few
j_gene: TRBJ1-2

CDR3aa: CASSQDDNRGRGYTF
CDR3nt: TGCGCCAGCAGCCAAGACGACAACCGGGGTAGAGGCTACACCTTC
v_gene: TRBV4-1
d_gene: .
abundance: many
j_gene: TRBJ1-2

CDR3aa: CAIKQLGNTIYF
CDR3nt: TGTGCCATCAAACAGTTGGGGAACACCATATATTTT
v_gene: TRBV10-3
d_gene: .
abundance: many
j_gene: TRBJ1-3

CDR3aa: CASSLEYQETQYF
CDR3nt: TGTGCCAGCAGCTTAGAGTACCAAGAGACCCAGTACTTC
v_gene: TRBV7-2
d_gene: .
abundance: many
j_gene: TRBJ2-5